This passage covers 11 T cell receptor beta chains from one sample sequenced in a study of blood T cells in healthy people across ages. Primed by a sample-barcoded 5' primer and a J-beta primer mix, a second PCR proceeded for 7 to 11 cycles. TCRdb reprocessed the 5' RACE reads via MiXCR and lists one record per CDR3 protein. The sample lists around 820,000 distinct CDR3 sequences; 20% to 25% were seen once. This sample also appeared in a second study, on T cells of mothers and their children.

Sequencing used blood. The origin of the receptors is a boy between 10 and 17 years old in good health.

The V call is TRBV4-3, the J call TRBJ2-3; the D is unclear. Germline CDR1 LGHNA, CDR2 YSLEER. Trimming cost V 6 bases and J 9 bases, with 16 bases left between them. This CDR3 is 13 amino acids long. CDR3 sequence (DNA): TGCGCCAGCAGTGGGATCAGCGACCGCACGCAGTATTTT. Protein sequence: CASSGISDRTQYF.

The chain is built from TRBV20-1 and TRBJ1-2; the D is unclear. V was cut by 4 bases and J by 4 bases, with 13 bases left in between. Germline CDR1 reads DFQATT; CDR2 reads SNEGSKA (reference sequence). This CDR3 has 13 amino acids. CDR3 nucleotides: TGCAGTGCTACCTCGGGCAGCGTCTATGGCTACACCTTC. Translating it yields CSATSGSVYGYTF.

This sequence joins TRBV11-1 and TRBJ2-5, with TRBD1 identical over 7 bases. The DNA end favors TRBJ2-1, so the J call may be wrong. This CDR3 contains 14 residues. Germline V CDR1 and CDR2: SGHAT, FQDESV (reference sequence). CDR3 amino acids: CASSLEQGTYEQFF. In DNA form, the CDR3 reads TGTGCCAGCAGCTTAGAACAGGGGACGTATGAGCAGTTCTTC.

CDR3 bases: TGCGCCAGCAGCTTGTCGGAGGGCGCCCATGAAAAACTGTTTTTT. Translated, it gives CASSLSEGAHEKLFF. V is TRBV5-1 and J is TRBJ1-4, with D uncertain. Germline-derived CDR1 and CDR2 are SGHRS and YFSETQ. The CDR3 is 15 residues long. Trimming removed 1 base at V and 6 bases at J, with 13 bases between.

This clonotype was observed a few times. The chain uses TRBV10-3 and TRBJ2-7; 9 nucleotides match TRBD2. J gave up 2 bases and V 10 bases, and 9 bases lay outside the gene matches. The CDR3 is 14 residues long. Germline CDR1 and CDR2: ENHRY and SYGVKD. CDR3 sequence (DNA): TGTGCCACAGGCCCGACTAGCGGACCCTACGAGCAGTACTTC. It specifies CATGPTSGPYEQYF.

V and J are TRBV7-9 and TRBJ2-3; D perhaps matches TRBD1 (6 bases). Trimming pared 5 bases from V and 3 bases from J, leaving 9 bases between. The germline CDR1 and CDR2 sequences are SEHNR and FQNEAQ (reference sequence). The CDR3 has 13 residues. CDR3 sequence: CASSPGETDTQYF. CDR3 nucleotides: TGTGCCAGCAGCCCAGGGGAAACAGATACGCAGTATTTT.

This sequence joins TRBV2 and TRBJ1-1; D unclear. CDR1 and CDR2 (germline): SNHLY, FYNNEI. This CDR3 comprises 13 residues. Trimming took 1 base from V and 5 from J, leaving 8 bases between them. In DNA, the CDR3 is TGTGCCAGCAGTGAAGGCCCCTGGACTGAAGCTTTCTTT. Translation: CASSEGPWTEAFF.

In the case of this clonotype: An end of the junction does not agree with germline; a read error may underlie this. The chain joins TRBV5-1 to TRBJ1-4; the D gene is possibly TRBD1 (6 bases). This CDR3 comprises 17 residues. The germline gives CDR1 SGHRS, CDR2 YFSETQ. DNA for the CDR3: TGCGCCGGCAGCTTGGGGGCAGGCGATCCGTTTAATGAAAAACTGTTTTTT. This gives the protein CAGSLGAGDPFNEKLFF.

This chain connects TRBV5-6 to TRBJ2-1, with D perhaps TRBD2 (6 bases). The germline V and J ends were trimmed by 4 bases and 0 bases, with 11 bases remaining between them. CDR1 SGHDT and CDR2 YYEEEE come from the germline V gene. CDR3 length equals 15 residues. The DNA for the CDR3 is TGTGCCAGCAGCCCTTACGGGAGCTCCTACAATGAGCAGTTCTTC. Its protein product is CASSPYGSSYNEQFF.

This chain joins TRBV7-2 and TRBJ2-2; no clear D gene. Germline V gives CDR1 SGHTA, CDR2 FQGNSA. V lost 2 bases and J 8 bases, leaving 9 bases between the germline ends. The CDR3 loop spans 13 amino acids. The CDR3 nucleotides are TGTGCCAGCAGCTTAATCTACGGGGGGGAGCTGTTTTTT. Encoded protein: CASSLIYGGELFF. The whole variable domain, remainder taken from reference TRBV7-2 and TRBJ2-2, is GAGVSQSPSNKVTEKGKDVELRCDPISGHTALYWYRQSLGQGLEFLIYFQGNSAPDKSGLPSDRFSAERTGGSVSTLTIQRTQQEDSAVYLCASSLIYGGELFFGEGSRLTVL.

CDR3 sequence reads: CASSLQRGGSYEQYF. The DNA for the CDR3 is TGTGCCAGCAGCCTACAGAGGGGGGGCTCCTACGAGCAGTACTTC. This chain links TRBV7-2 with TRBJ2-7, with D possibly being TRBD2 (7 bases). Trimming took 5 bases from V and 0 from J, leaving 14 bases between them. The CDR3 covers 15 residues. Germline V gene sequence: CDR1 SGHTA, CDR2 FQGNSA.